The rows below give T cell receptor beta chains drawn from one sample of a study of CXCR3-negative and CXCR3-positive naive CD8 T cells. One entry per CDR3 protein, without DNA, is what TCRdb gives after re-calling the 5' RACE reads. This sample's table has some 130,000 distinct CDR3 sequences. The sequenced material came from naive CXCR3- CD8+ T cells from blood. Receptor source: a human donor in good health. Some clones in this sample may be carry-over from other donors' samples. CDR3s include the opening cysteine and the closing phenylalanine or tryptophan.

v_gene	j_gene	CDR3aa
TRBV6-5	TRBJ2-5	CASSYGTGQETQYF
TRBV7-9	TRBJ2-5	CASRSLEFGGPEETQYF
TRBV7-9	TRBJ2-7	CASSSGAVPPYEQYF
TRBV20-1	TRBJ2-1	CSAPLQGYEQFF
TRBV10-3	TRBJ1-5	CAISEGRIQLSNQPQHF
TRBV4-2	TRBJ2-1	CASSQAGLGNEQFF
TRBV28	TRBJ1-4	CASSPSAGKMSTNEKLFF
TRBV6-5	TRBJ2-2	CASSFSWGVSTGELFF
TRBV28	TRBJ2-2	CASSFIQSRTGSNTGELFF
TRBV28	TRBJ1-5	CASSPTGTNQPQHF
TRBV6-5	TRBJ2-2	CATTLAGGLSGELFF
TRBV2	TRBJ2-6	CASSEGGANVLTF
TRBV20-1	TRBJ2-1	CSARVLRGLAVYEQFF
TRBV20-1	TRBJ2-1	CSAKGQPSSYNEQFF
TRBV6-2/TRBV6-3	TRBJ2-3	CASRDTSTDTQYF
TRBV29-1	TRBJ2-3	CSASPAWGDPGTDTQYF
TRBV11-2	TRBJ2-3	CASSLVQGRTDTQYF
TRBV7-9	TRBJ2-3	CASSFPVQFYTDTQYF
TRBV27	TRBJ2-3	CASSTSGTSGVTDTQYF
TRBV21-1	TRBJ1-2	CASISWTGGFVGYTF
TRBV7-2	TRBJ2-7	CASSLGGGVYEQYF
TRBV28	TRBJ2-5	CASSPNWDRGWETQYF
TRBV9	TRBJ2-7	CASSVGRDRGYEQYF
TRBV12-3/TRBV12-4	TRBJ2-5	CASSFGGAEETQYF